The 6 T cell receptor beta chains reported below all come from one sample, sequenced in a study of yellow fever vaccine responses in identical twins. TCRdb redid the calling of the RT-PCR reads with MiXCR, one entry per CDR3 protein. Seen here are 30,000 to 40,000 distinct CDR3 sequences, about 61% observed once, and the top ten hold 4.5%. This specimen consisted of T cells from blood (PBMCs), unsorted or a sorted subset (not recorded which), obtained before or after yellow fever vaccination (not recorded which). All receptors derive from a woman in her late teens or twenties who received the yellow fever vaccine.

The chain couples TRBV6-2 or TRBV6-3 to TRBJ2-7; TRBD1 matches at 7 bases. V lost 4 bases, J lost 5 bases, and 8 bases stayed unmatched. The CDR3 consists of 14 residues. Germline lookup yields CDR1 MNHEY and CDR2 SVGEGT. CDR3 nucleotide sequence: TGTGCCAGCAGTTCGACAGGGCCCCCAAACGAGCAGTACGTC. Its protein is CASSSTGPPNEQYV.

The chain employs TRBV15 and TRBJ2-7; D uncertain. The germline gives CDR1 LNHNV, CDR2 YYDKDF (reference sequence). The CDR3 spans 14 residues. V shed 0 bases and J shed 3 bases, with 9 bases lying between them. Here the CDR3 reads CATSREGRNYEQYV. CDR3 DNA sequence: TGTGCCACCAGCAGAGAGGGCAGGAACTACGAGCAGTACGTC.

This clonotype was picked up a small number of times. The rearrangement uses TRBV10-1 and TRBJ1-4, with D hard to call. The CDR3 consists of 13 residues. V was shortened by 10 bases and J by 8 bases, with 17 bases between the two germline ends. Germline V gene sequence: CDR1 WNHNN, CDR2 SYGVQD (reference sequence). The CDR3 reads CATSPSMGEKLFF. CDR3 bases: TGCGCCACCTCCCCCAGCATGGGCGAAAAACTGTTTTTT.

This chain's CDR3 is CGGATGTNEKLFF. In DNA, the CDR3 is TGCGGTGGGGCGACAGGGACTAATGAAAAACTGTTTTTT. The J gene is TRBJ1-4, the V gene TRBV29-1, with 7 bases identical to TRBD1. This CDR3 contains 13 residues. Germline-derived CDR1 and CDR2 are SQVTM and ANQGSEA.

This clonotype has only a few counts. The chain combines TRBV13 with TRBJ2-1; TRBD2 matches at 7 bases. V dropped 0 bases and J dropped 3; count of bases not matched to a gene: 5. This CDR3 is 16 amino acids long. Germline V gene sequence: CDR1 PRHDT, CDR2 FYEKMQ (reference sequence). This CDR3 reads CASSLGASGGYNEQFF. The CDR3, as DNA: TGTGCCAGCAGCTTAGGGGCTAGCGGAGGCTACAATGAGCAGTTCTTC.

This chain joins TRBV12-3 or TRBV12-4 and TRBJ2-1; D call uncertain. The CDR3 sequence is 14 residues long. Trimming removed 8 bases from V and 0 bases from J, with 11 bases in between. Here the CDR3 DNA reads TGTGCCAGCCGAAGAGGAAGCTCCTACAATGAGCAGTTCTTC. Its translation: CASRRGSSYNEQFF.